One sample yielded the 9 T cell receptor beta chains listed below, sequenced in a study of T cell changes during pregnancy in multiple sclerosis. Sequenced by immunoSEQ multiplex PCR; TCRdb stores in-frame clones only, minus some. The sample holds over 7,000 clones, about 87% seen once. Sequenced material: CD8+ T cells from peripheral blood mononuclear cells, taken in the first trimester of pregnancy. These receptors were obtained from a female donor in good health, enrolled as a control in a pregnancy study.

The chain couples TRBV7-9 to TRBJ1-2, with D tentatively TRBD1 (5 bases). Germline CDR1 and CDR2: SEHNR and FQNEAQ (reference sequence). Trimming took off 1 base at V and 4 bases at J, with 16 bases between the two ends. The CDR3 has 16 amino acids. The CDR3 loop reads CASSLEDFDRLYGYTF. CDR3 nucleotides: TGTGCCAGCAGCTTAGAGGATTTCGACAGACTCTATGGCTACACCTTC.

The chain links TRBV27 to TRBJ2-7; 12 bases map to TRBD1. Trimming took 4 bases from V and 7 from J; bases not matched to a gene: 11. CDR3 length equals 16 residues. Germline loops: CDR1 MNHEY, CDR2 SMNVEV (reference sequence). The CDR3, as DNA: TGTGCCAGCAGTTCACCAACGGGACAGGGGGCTGATGAGCAGTACTTC. This sequence encodes CASSSPTGQGADEQYF.

The V call is TRBV4-3, the J call TRBJ2-7, with 7 bases that match TRBD1. Losses at the gene ends were 5 bases for V and 6 bases for J; bases not matched to a gene: 10. The CDR3 has 14 residues. Germline V CDR1 and CDR2: LGHNA, YSLEER. The CDR3 reads CASSSDRERREQYF. CDR3 nucleotides: TGCGCCAGCAGCAGTGACAGGGAAAGACGCGAGCAGTACTTC.

This chain connects TRBV6-1 to TRBJ1-2; D remains unclear. Germline V CDR1 and CDR2: MNHNS, SASEGT. The CDR3 contains 14 residues. Trimming stripped 3 bases from V and 5 bases from J, with 13 bases between. CDR3 nucleotides: TGTGCCAGCAGTGATAGAACAGAAATTTATGGCTACACCTTC. As protein: CASSDRTEIYGYTF.

The sample holds a few counts of this clone. The chain combines TRBV5-8 with TRBJ2-1; D perhaps matches TRBD2 (6 bases). This CDR3 contains 12 residues. Deletions cut 2 bases from V and 10 bases from J, with 10 bases between. Germline V gene sequence: CDR1 SGHTS, CDR2 YDEGEE. The CDR3: CASSFWAGEQFF. For the CDR3, the DNA is TGTGCCAGCAGCTTTTGGGCGGGGGAGCAGTTCTTC.

The rearrangement uses TRBV30 and TRBJ2-7, with 10 bases fitting TRBD2. This CDR3 contains 13 residues. Germline CDR1 GTSNPN, CDR2 SVGIG (reference sequence). Trimming at V came to 2 bases and at J to 6 bases, leaving 4 bases not matched to a gene. CDR3 DNA sequence: TGTGCCTGGAGTCCTAGCGGGGGCACCGAGCAGTACTTC. Translated: CAWSPSGGTEQYF.

The genes are TRBV5-1 and TRBJ2-7; 10 bases map to TRBD2. Germline values: CDR1 SGHRS, CDR2 YFSETQ. The CDR3 contains 15 residues. The ends lost 3 bases at V and 5 bases at J; junction bases unmatched: 8. CDR3 in DNA: TGCGCCAGCAGCTCTTCTCCTAGCGGGAGAAACGAGCAGTACTTC. It encodes CASSSSPSGRNEQYF.

This chain joins TRBV15 and TRBJ2-5, with D possibly being TRBD2 (6 bases). The CDR3 loop spans 15 amino acids. V was cut by 0 bases and J by 5 bases, with 13 bases left in between. Per germline, CDR1 LNHNV and CDR2 YYDKDF (reference sequence). The CDR3 DNA follows: TGTGCCACCAGCAGAGACCGGCGGGGTTCGGAGACCCAGTACTTC. This codes for CATSRDRRGSETQYF.

This chain uses TRBV7-5 with TRBJ1-1; TRBD1 is the table's D call, not checked against the DNA. TRBV7-5 is noted as a pseudogene. This CDR3 contains 13 residues. CDR3: CARGTGKNTEAFF. CDR3 bases: TGTGCCAGAGGGACAGGGAAGAACACTGAAGCTTTCTTT.